A single sample is the source of the 27 T cell receptor beta chains below, sequenced in a study of control samples from healthy donors and cancer patients. Assay used: immunoSEQ multiplex PCR; TCRdb lists only in-frame clones, some missing. The sample consists of about 94,000 clones, about nine tenths of them appearing once. Sequenced material: blood. These receptors originate from a woman under 30 in good health.

This chain links TRBV11-2 with TRBJ2-5; perhaps D is TRBD1 or TRBD2 (5 bases each). Germline-derived CDR1 and CDR2 are SGHAT and FQNNGV. The V gene lost 5 bases and the J gene lost 5 bases, with 18 bases spanning the gap. This CDR3 is 15 amino acids long. CDR3 coding DNA: TGTGCCAGCAGCACTACAGAGGGGATGCGGGAGACCCAGTACTTC. This encodes CASSTTEGMRETQYF.

The rearrangement uses TRBV29-1 and TRBJ2-3, with 7 positions matching TRBD1. Per germline, CDR1 SQVTM and CDR2 ANQGSEA. The V segment lost 3 bases and the J segment 2 bases; nucleotides outside the gene matches: 2. This CDR3 spans 13 amino acids. This CDR3 reads CSVETGSTDTQYF. In DNA, the CDR3 is TGCAGCGTTGAGACAGGGTCCACAGATACGCAGTATTTT.

Only a few counts were recorded for this clone. The genes are TRBV3-1 (or the pseudogene TRBV3-2) and TRBJ1-2; no definite D call. Germline CDR1 reads LGHDT; CDR2 reads YNNKEL (reference sequence). The CDR3 is made up of 13 amino acids. V was shortened by 4 bases and J by 4 bases, with 10 bases between the two germline ends. The CDR3 loop is CASSPGNFYGYTF. In DNA, the CDR3 is TGTGCCAGCAGCCCAGGAAATTTCTATGGCTACACCTTC.

In its sample, this clone was seen once. The chain uses TRBV27 and TRBJ1-5; D uncertain. The V end was cut by 5 bases, the J end by 0 bases, with 11 bases between. CDR1 is MNHEY and CDR2 is SMNVEV in the germline V gene (reference sequence). The CDR3 contains 15 residues. The CDR3 protein is CASSRGEFSNQPQHF. CDR3 in DNA: TGTGCCAGCAGTCGCGGGGAGTTTAGCAATCAGCCCCAGCATTTT.

V and J are TRBV5-1 and TRBJ2-3; 11 bases align to TRBD1. V was pared by 4 bases and J by 7 bases, with 8 bases of the junction left unmatched. The CDR3 length is 15 residues. Germline loops: CDR1 SGHRS, CDR2 YFSETQ. For the CDR3, the DNA is TGCGCCAGCAGCCCGGGACAGGGGGGGACCTATACGCAGTATTTT. Amino acids: CASSPGQGGTYTQYF. Drawing the rest from reference TRBV5-1 and TRBJ2-3, the complete variable domain is KAGVTQTPRYLIKTRGQQVTLSCSPISGHRSVSWYQQTPGQGLQFLFEYFSETQRNKGNFPGRFSGRQFSNSRSEMNVSTLELGDSALYLCASSPGQGGTYTQYFGPGTRLTVL.

The rearrangement uses TRBV3-1 (or the pseudogene TRBV3-2) and TRBJ2-5, with D perhaps TRBD1 (6 bases). Germline loops: CDR1 LGHDT, CDR2 YNNKEL (reference sequence). CDR3 length: 14 amino acids. The V gene lost 5 bases and the J gene lost 3 bases, with 13 bases spanning the gap. The CDR3 DNA follows: TGTGCCAGCAGCATGACAGGACCGAAAGAGACCCAGTACTTC. It yields the protein CASSMTGPKETQYF.

The J gene is TRBJ1-2, the V gene TRBV25-1, with TRBD1 as a possible D gene (6 bases). The CDR3 is made up of 11 amino acids. Trimming stripped 5 bases from V and 8 bases from J, with 9 bases between. Looked up from germline, CDR1 is MGHDK and CDR2 is SYGVNS. The CDR3 region is CASSLGGGYTF. In DNA form, the CDR3 reads TGTGCCAGCAGTTTAGGGGGGGGCTACACCTTC.

This chain links TRBV6-5 with TRBJ1-4; D is unclear. Germline CDR1 reads MNHEY; CDR2 reads SVGAGI. This CDR3 spans 14 amino acids. With 7 bases removed from V and 3 bases from J, the gap between germline ends came to 12 bases. In DNA form, the CDR3 reads TGTGCCAGCAACCCGGTCGGTCCTAATGAAAAACTGTTTTTT. This sequence encodes CASNPVGPNEKLFF.

This sequence joins TRBV18 and TRBJ1-2, with D perhaps matching TRBD1 (5 bases). V lost 2 bases to trimming and J lost 4 bases, with 11 bases between them. Germline V gene lookup returns CDR1 KGHSH and CDR2 LQKENI. The CDR3 sequence is 14 residues long. CDR3 DNA: TGTGCCAGCTCACCAGACAGAACTCCCTATGGCTACACCTTC. Translated, it gives CASSPDRTPYGYTF. Filled out from reference TRBV18 and TRBJ1-2, the complete variable domain reads NAGVMQNPRHLVRRRGQEARLRCSPMKGHSHVYWYRQLPEEGLKFMVYLQKENIIDESGMPKERFSAEFPKEGPSILRIQQVVRGDSAAYFCASSPDRTPYGYTFGSGTRLTVV.

The J gene is TRBJ1-2, the V gene TRBV27; D is unresolved. The CDR3 loop spans 13 amino acids. Germline V gene sequence: CDR1 MNHEY, CDR2 SMNVEV (reference sequence). Trimming cost V 5 bases and J 8 bases, with 15 bases left between them. CDR3 bases: TGTGCCAGCAGTGAATTAGGGCCACACGGCTACACCTTC. It is translated as CASSELGPHGYTF.

The chain's CDR3 is CSAGDRYMQTDTQYF. DNA of the CDR3: TGCAGTGCTGGTGACAGATATATGCAGACAGATACGCAGTATTTT. This chain uses TRBV20-1 with TRBJ2-3; D possibly corresponds to TRBD1 (5 bases). Germline values: CDR1 DFQATT, CDR2 SNEGSKA (reference sequence). The CDR3 loop spans 15 amino acids. V was clipped by 5 bases and J by 3 bases, with 18 bases between them.

Written as DNA, the CDR3 is TGTGCCAGCAGTTCGACAAATCAGCCCCAGCATTTT. It encodes CASSSTNQPQHF. The V call is TRBV28, the J call TRBJ1-5; D gene uncertain. This CDR3 has 12 residues. Germline V CDR1 and CDR2: MDHEN, SYDVKM. V was clipped by 4 bases and J by 4 bases, with 5 bases between them.

This chain uses TRBV18 with TRBJ2-6; 8 bases map to TRBD1. The germline gives CDR1 KGHSH, CDR2 LQKENI. The V gene end was trimmed by 4 bases and the J gene end by 0 bases; junction bases not matched to a gene: 11. The CDR3 has 19 amino acids. CDR3 nucleotides: TGTGCCAGCTCACATGGGACAGGAATAGGCTACTCTGGGGCCAACGTCCTGACTTTC. Its translation is CASSHGTGIGYSGANVLTF.

The chain uses TRBV5-6 and TRBJ1-6, with D maybe TRBD1 (6 bases). CDR1 is SGHDT, CDR2 YYEEEE, per germline. Trimming pared 3 bases from V and 7 bases from J, leaving 11 bases between. This CDR3 has 14 amino acids. CDR3 nucleotide sequence: TGTGCCAGCAGCTCAAGGGGGTACAATTCACCCCTCCACTTT. Its protein is CASSSRGYNSPLHF.

The CDR3 nucleotides are TGTGCCAGCAGTTACTCGGGGGGTCAGTTCTTC. Amino acids: CASSYSGGQFF. The rearrangement links TRBV6-5 to TRBJ2-1; a possible D gene is TRBD2 (6 bases). The CDR3 consists of 11 residues. Deletions cut 0 bases from V and 13 bases from J, with 7 bases between. Germline V gene sequence: CDR1 MNHEY, CDR2 SVGAGI.

This clone has only one observation. The chain recombines TRBV10-3 with TRBJ1-2; tentative D call: TRBD1 (5 bases). The CDR3 runs 15 residues. Germline V lookup: CDR1 ENHRY, CDR2 SYGVKD. Trimming cost V 3 bases and J 4 bases, with 15 bases left between them. The CDR3 DNA reads TGTGCCATCAGTGAAGGCAGGGAGGATTCCTATGGCTACACCTTC. The encoded protein is CAISEGREDSYGYTF.

The J gene is TRBJ1-4, the V gene TRBV19; TRBD1 matches at 9 bases. Per the germline V gene, CDR1 is LNHDA and CDR2 is SQIVND (reference sequence). This CDR3 comprises 13 residues. V trimming: 7 bases; J trimming: 8 bases; junction bases outside the gene matches: 5. In DNA form, the CDR3 reads TGTGCCAGTACTCGGGACAGGGTCGAAAAACTGTTTTTT. Translation: CASTRDRVEKLFF.

The V and J genes are TRBV19 and TRBJ1-6; D possibly corresponds to TRBD1 (5 bases). Germline V gene data show CDR1 as LNHDA and CDR2 as SQIVND (reference sequence). The CDR3 contains 14 residues. V lost 3 bases and J 10 bases, leaving 13 bases between the germline ends. CDR3 amino acids: CASSISQGYSPLHF. The DNA for the CDR3 is TGTGCCAGTAGTATTTCGCAGGGATACTCACCCCTCCACTTT.

The V and J genes are TRBV5-8 and TRBJ2-5; D is possibly TRBD1 or TRBD2 (5 bases each). Germline CDR1 SGHTS, CDR2 YDEGEE. CDR3 length equals 14 residues. V shed 1 base and J shed 4 bases, with 11 bases lying between them. CDR3 bases: TGTGCCAGCAGCTTGACCGGGGCTGGAGAGACCCAGTACTTC. Translation: CASSLTGAGETQYF.

V and J are TRBV2 and TRBJ1-1; no definite D call. CDR3 length: 13 amino acids. The V end lost 6 bases, the J end lost 5 bases, and 13 bases lay between the germline ends. CDR1 is SNHLY, CDR2 FYNNEI, per germline. CDR3 in DNA: TGTGCCAGCAGATTCGAGGGAAGTACTGAAGCTTTCTTT. It translates to CASRFEGSTEAFF.

This sequence joins TRBV21-1 and TRBJ2-6; the tabulated D call, TRBD1, remains unverified against the DNA. TRBV21-1 is labeled a pseudogene. CDR3 length equals 19 residues. CDR3 in amino acids: CASSKGTGVRVSGANVLTF. CDR3 nucleotides: TGTGCCAGCAGCAAAGGGACAGGGGTTAGAGTTTCTGGGGCCAACGTCCTGACTTTC.

This clone was found a few times. The V and J genes are TRBV19 and TRBJ1-4; 7 positions match TRBD1. Looked up from germline, CDR1 is LNHDA and CDR2 is SQIVND (reference sequence). With 7 bases clipped from V and 6 bases from J, the junction kept 8 bases outside the gene matches. This CDR3 has 14 residues. The CDR3 coding sequence is TGTGCCAGTATGATAGGGGGCGCCGATGAAAAACTGTTTTTT. Its protein is CASMIGGADEKLFF.

The V and J genes are TRBV29-1 and TRBJ1-2; D may be TRBD1 (5 bases). V lost 2 bases and J 7 bases, leaving 11 bases between the germline ends. Germline V lookup: CDR1 SQVTM, CDR2 ANQGSEA. CDR3 length: 12 residues. Here the CDR3 reads CSVESGDGGYTF. As DNA, the CDR3 is TGCAGCGTTGAATCCGGGGACGGTGGCTACACCTTC.

The CDR3 DNA reads as TGTGCCAGCAGCTTGCGGGGGGAAGGGTCACCCCTCCACTTT. Amino acid sequence: CASSLRGEGSPLHF. The rearrangement links TRBV5-6 to TRBJ1-6; a possible D gene is TRBD1 (5 bases). The ends were cut back, 1 base at V and 10 bases at J, with 12 bases in the middle. Germline-derived CDR1 and CDR2 are SGHDT and YYEEEE. The CDR3 spans 14 residues.

This chain uses TRBV27 with TRBJ1-2, with a weak D call TRBD1 (5 bases). Per germline, CDR1 MNHEY and CDR2 SMNVEV (reference sequence). V was pared by 6 bases and J by 8 bases, with 22 bases between. The CDR3 is 15 amino acids. CDR3 nucleotides: TGTGCCAGCAGCCCTAGGACATCTTATTCGGAGGGCTACACCTTC. Translation: CASSPRTSYSEGYTF.

This chain joins TRBV9 and TRBJ2-3; tentative D call: TRBD1 (6 bases). Trimming pared 2 bases from V and 0 bases from J, leaving 7 bases between. Germline values: CDR1 SGDLS, CDR2 YYNGEE. The CDR3 is 14 residues long. The CDR3 region has the DNA TGTGCCAGCAGCGTGACAGGTAGCACAGATACGCAGTATTTT. Translated, it gives CASSVTGSTDTQYF.

The rearrangement uses TRBV3-1 (or the pseudogene TRBV3-2) and TRBJ1-1; D remains ambiguous. Germline values: CDR1 LGHDT, CDR2 YNNKEL (reference sequence). Trimming took 0 bases from V and 7 from J, leaving 6 bases between them. The CDR3 totals 12 residues. Written as DNA, the CDR3 is TGTGCCAGCAGCCAAGAGGCAGGTGAAGCTTTCTTT. Its translation is CASSQEAGEAFF.